This T cell receptor (beta chain) is drawn from a study of response to subunit inactivated influenza vaccine. Germline V gene sequence: CDR1 MGHRA, CDR2 YSYEKL. The CDR3 is 15 residues long. With 1 base clipped from V and 6 bases from J, the junction kept 5 bases outside the gene matches. As for this clonotype: The target antigen is unknown.

General observations from the study: Authors proposed each seasonal influenza vaccination draws in few new T cells.

From the RT-PCR reads, TCRdb called clonotypes with MiXCR, one entry per CDR3 protein. The sample yields approximately 530,000 distinct CDR3 sequences, 7.6% seen once. The chain has TRBV4-1 and TRBJ2-1; 8 nucleotides match TRBD2. This sample comprised PBMCs from blood, obtained roughly 24 months after vaccination. The receptor comes from a man aged 50 to 69 who received an inactivated influenza vaccine. CDR3 sequence: CASSQAGGAPNEQFF. The CDR3, as DNA: TGCGCCAGCAGCCAAGCGGGGGGGGCCCCCAATGAGCAGTTCTTC.